This TCR beta chain is drawn from a study of response to subunit inactivated influenza vaccine. A word on this clonotype: Its target is unknown.

Study-level results: Authors suggested that a seasonal influenza vaccination recruits few new T cells each time.

In TCRdb, the RT-PCR reads were re-called with MiXCR into one record per CDR3 protein. The sample includes around 580,000 distinct CDR3 sequences, 12% to 15% seen only once; the top ten take around 10%. CDR3 length: 14 amino acids. V lost 3 bases and J lost 0, with 8 bases in between. CDR1 is DFQATT, CDR2 SNEGSKA, per germline (reference sequence). This chain connects TRBV20-1 to TRBJ1-4; tentative D call: TRBD1 (6 bases). This sequence originates from a man aged 50-59 years who received an inactivated influenza vaccine. The specimen comprised PBMCs from blood, sampled approximately 12 days after vaccination. The CDR3 loop reads CSARGAATNEKLFF. CDR3 in DNA: TGCAGTGCTAGGGGGGCCGCAACTAATGAAAAACTGTTTTTT.